A selection of T cell receptor beta chains follows, all from one sample in a study of human T cells and chemical hapten exposure. MiXCR, run by TCRdb on the RACE reads, gives a single entry per CDR3 protein. The repertoire holds 65,000 to 80,000 distinct CDR3 sequences, about 9% seen once, with around 1.4% in the top ten. The specimen was whole blood. The receptors originated from a male donor in good health. Some clones in this sample may be carry-over from other donors' samples. Both conserved end residues are part of each CDR3. A D gene is named only where the DNA matches it firmly. Expanded clones get a size class; other rows say once, few or many, or leave the size out.

j_call v_call d_call clone_size cdr3_aa cdr3_nt
TRBJ2-3 TRBV7-8 TRBD2 NA CASSISGGATDTQYF TGTGCCAGCAGCATTAGCGGGGGGGCGACAGATACGCAGTATTTT
TRBJ1-6 TRBV4-2 NA NA CASSQDEAGDSPLHF TGTGCCAGCAGCCAAGATGAGGCGGGTGATTCACCCCTCCACTTT
TRBJ1-1 TRBV12-5 NA NA CASGLVRIGSATEAFF TGTGCTAGTGGTTTGGTACGGATTGGTTCCGCCACTGAAGCTTTCTTT
TRBJ1-5 TRBV6-2/TRBV6-3 NA NA CARYQGGNQPQHF TGTGCCAGGTATCAGGGTGGCAATCAGCCCCAGCATTTT
TRBJ2-1 TRBV29-1 NA NA CSVEDRGGSSYNEQFF TGCAGCGTTGAAGATCGAGGGGGGAGCTCCTACAATGAGCAGTTCTTC
TRBJ2-7 TRBV12-5 NA few CASNRDARTYEQYF TGTGCTAGCAACAGGGATGCGCGGACCTACGAGCAGTACTTC
TRBJ1-1 TRBV5-6 NA many CASSLAGDYTEAFF TGTGCCAGCAGCCTCGCAGGCGACTACACTGAAGCTTTCTTT
TRBJ2-1 TRBV3-1 TRBD2 few CASSPGPSGSFDEQFF TGTGCCAGCAGCCCTGGGCCTAGCGGGAGCTTCGATGAGCAGTTCTTC
TRBJ1-3 TRBV20-1 TRBD1 many CSAEGQGGNTIYF TGCAGTGCAGAAGGACAGGGTGGAAACACCATATATTTT
TRBJ1-3 TRBV4-3 NA many CASSGARAGNTIYF TGCGCCAGCAGCGGGGCTAGGGCTGGAAACACCATATATTTT
TRBJ1-1 TRBV5-1 TRBD1 few CASSLRPDRLNTEAFF TGCGCCAGCAGCTTACGACCGGACAGGCTGAACACTGAAGCTTTCTTT
TRBJ2-3 TRBV29-1 NA many CSTSDSSGSTDTQYF TGCAGCACCAGTGACAGCTCCGGAAGCACAGATACGCAGTATTTT
TRBJ2-5 TRBV7-9 NA few CASSLAGTQYF TGTGCCAGCAGCTTAGCCGGGACCCAGTACTTC
TRBJ1-4 TRBV12-3/TRBV12-4 TRBD1 many CASSQGEGEKLFF TGTGCCAGCAGTCAGGGGGAAGGTGAAAAACTGTTTTTT
TRBJ2-3 TRBV20-1 NA few CSANPASSTDTQYF TGCAGTGCCAACCCAGCGTCTAGCACAGATACGCAGTATTTT
TRBJ2-7 TRBV7-2 NA NA CASSLVFGPYEQYF TGTGCCAGCAGCTTAGTTTTCGGTCCCTACGAGCAGTACTTC
TRBJ2-7 TRBV20-1 TRBD2 NA CSARGQLAGVNEQYF TGCAGTGCTAGAGGCCAGCTAGCGGGAGTCAACGAGCAGTACTTC
TRBJ1-2 TRBV7-9 NA few CASSLSDPRNYGYTF TGTGCCAGCAGCTTATCCGACCCCCGTAACTATGGCTACACCTTC
TRBJ1-5 TRBV14 NA NA CASSQGRGNQPQHF TGTGCCAGCAGCCAGGGGCGGGGCAATCAGCCCCAGCATTTT
TRBJ2-7 TRBV6-5 NA few CASNPAGLFYEQYF TGTGCCAGCAACCCCGCGGGACTCTTCTACGAGCAGTACTTC
TRBJ2-7 TRBV29-1 TRBD2 NA CSVRAPGRGKTYEQYF TGCAGCGTTAGAGCACCTGGGCGGGGGAAGACATACGAGCAGTACTTC
TRBJ2-3 TRBV28 NA NA CASSFFSTDTQYF TGTGCCAGCAGTTTCTTTAGCACAGATACGCAGTATTTT
TRBJ2-5 TRBV18 NA few CASSPTAYQETQYF TGTGCCAGCTCACCAACAGCGTACCAAGAGACCCAGTACTTC
TRBJ2-1 TRBV5-4 NA few CASSLEKEGPNIEQFF TGTGCCAGCAGCTTGGAAAAAGAGGGACCTAACATTGAGCAGTTCTTC
TRBJ1-1 TRBV5-1 TRBD1 few CASSSLRLQGGDTEAFF TGCGCCAGCAGCTCACTACGATTACAGGGGGGGGACACTGAAGCTTTCTTT
TRBJ2-7 TRBV5-5 TRBD1 many CASSLQGSFYEQYF TGTGCCAGCAGCTTACAGGGGTCTTTCTACGAGCAGTACTTC
TRBJ1-1 TRBV20-1 NA NA CSARPTIVNTEAFF TGCAGTGCTAGACCTACAATCGTGAACACTGAAGCTTTCTTT
TRBJ1-6 TRBV20-1 NA many CSARDRGARLRYNSPLHF TGCAGTGCTAGAGATCGGGGGGCCAGGCTCCGTTATAATTCACCCCTCCACTTT